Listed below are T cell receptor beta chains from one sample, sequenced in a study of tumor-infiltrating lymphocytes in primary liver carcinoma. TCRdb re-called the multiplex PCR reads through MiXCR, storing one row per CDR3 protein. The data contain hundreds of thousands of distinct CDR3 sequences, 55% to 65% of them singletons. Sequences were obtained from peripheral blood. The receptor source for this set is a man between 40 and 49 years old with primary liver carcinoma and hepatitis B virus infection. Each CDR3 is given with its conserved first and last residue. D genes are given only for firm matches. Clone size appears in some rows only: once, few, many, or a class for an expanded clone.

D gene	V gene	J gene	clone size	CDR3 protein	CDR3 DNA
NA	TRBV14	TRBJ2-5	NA	CASSFGRRAETQYF	TGTGCCAGCAGTTTTGGCAGGAGGGCAGAGACCCAGTACTTC
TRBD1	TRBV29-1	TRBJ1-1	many	CSVDSGTGNTEAFF	TGCAGCGTTGACTCCGGGACAGGGAACACTGAAGCTTTCTTT
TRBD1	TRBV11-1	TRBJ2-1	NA	CPSTSGTGYNEQFF	TGTCCCAGCACCTCCGGGACAGGTTACAATGAACAGTTCTTC
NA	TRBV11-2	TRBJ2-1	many	CASSRTSNNEQFF	TGTGCCAGCAGCCGTACCTCCAACAATGAGCAGTTCTTC
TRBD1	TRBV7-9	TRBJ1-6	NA	CTSSLTGSSYNSPLHF	TGTACTAGCAGCCTGACAGGGAGCTCCTATAATTCACCCCTCCACTTT
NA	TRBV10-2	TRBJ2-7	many	CASSERGLTYEQYF	TGCGCCAGCAGTGAGAGGGGGTTGACCTACGAGCAGTACTTC
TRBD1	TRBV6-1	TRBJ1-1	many	CASTHRGNTEAFF	TGTGCCAGCACCCACAGGGGTAACACTGAAGCTTTCTTT
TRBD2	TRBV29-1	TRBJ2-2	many	CSVVMAGAYTGELFF	TGCAGCGTTGTTATGGCGGGAGCGTACACCGGGGAGCTGTTTTTT
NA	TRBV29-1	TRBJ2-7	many	CSVVPSSFFYEQYF	TGCAGCGTTGTACCGTCTAGCTTCTTCTACGAGCAGTACTTC
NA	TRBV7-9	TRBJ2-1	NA	CASSFNNEHFF	TGTGCCAGCAGCTTCAACAATGAGCACTTCTTC